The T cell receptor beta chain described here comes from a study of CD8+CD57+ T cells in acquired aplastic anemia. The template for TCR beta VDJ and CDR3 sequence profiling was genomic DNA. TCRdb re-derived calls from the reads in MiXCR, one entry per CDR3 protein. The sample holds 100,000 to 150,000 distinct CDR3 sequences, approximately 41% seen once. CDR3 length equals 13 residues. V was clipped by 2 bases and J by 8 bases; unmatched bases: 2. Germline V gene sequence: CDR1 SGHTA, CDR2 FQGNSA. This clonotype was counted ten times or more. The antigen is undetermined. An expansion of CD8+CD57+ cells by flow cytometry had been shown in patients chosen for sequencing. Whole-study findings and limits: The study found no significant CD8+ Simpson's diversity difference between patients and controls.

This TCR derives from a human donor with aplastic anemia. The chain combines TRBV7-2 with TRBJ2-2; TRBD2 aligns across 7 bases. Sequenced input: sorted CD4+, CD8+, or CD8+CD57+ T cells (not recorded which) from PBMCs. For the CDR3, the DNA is TGTGCCAGCAGCTTACTGGGGGGGGGGGAGCTGTTTTTT. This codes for CASSLLGGGELFF.